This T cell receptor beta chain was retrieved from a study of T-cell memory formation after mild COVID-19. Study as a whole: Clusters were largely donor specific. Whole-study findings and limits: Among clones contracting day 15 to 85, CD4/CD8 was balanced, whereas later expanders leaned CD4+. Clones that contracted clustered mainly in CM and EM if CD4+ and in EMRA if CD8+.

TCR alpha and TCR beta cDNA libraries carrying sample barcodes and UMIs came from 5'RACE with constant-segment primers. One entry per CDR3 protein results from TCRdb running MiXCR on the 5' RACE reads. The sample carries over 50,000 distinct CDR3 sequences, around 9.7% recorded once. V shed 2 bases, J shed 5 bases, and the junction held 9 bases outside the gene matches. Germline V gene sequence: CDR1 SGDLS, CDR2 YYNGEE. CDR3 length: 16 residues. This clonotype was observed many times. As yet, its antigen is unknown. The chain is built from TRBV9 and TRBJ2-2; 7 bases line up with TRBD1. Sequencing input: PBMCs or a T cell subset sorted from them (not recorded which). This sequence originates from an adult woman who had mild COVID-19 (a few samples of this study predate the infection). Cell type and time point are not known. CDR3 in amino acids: CASSVRGSPGTGELFF. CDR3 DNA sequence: TGTGCCAGCAGCGTCAGGGGGAGCCCGGGGACCGGGGAGCTGTTTTTT.